This T cell receptor beta chain was captured by sequencing in a study of blood T cell repertoires in COVID-19. Measured with immunoSEQ multiplex PCR; TCRdb has only the in-frame clones, and not every one. The repertoire holds about 250,000 clones, approximately 90% seen once, with more than 1.5% in the top ten. The CDR3 has 16 residues. Germline values: CDR1 MRHNA, CDR2 SNTAGT. With V trimmed by 7 bases and J by 0 bases, 9 bases remained unmatched. The sequenced material came from PBMCs or T cells enriched from blood (not recorded which). The rearrangement links TRBV6-4 to TRBJ2-7; 10 bases align to TRBD2. The receptor's source is a man aged 35 to 55 who had recovered from COVID-19. The CDR3 nucleotides are TGTGCCAGCACCCCTAGCGGGGGCCAAAGCTCCTACGAGCAGTACTTC. Protein: CASTPSGGQSSYEQYF.